The sequence of this T cell receptor (beta chain) was determined in a study of blood T cell repertoires in COVID-19. As for the study in general: The United States, Italy and Spain supplied acute and convalescent COVID-19 samples.

V was trimmed by 6 bases and J by 7 bases, leaving 25 bases between them. CDR1 and CDR2 (germline): MNHEY, SVGEGT. The CDR3 spans 16 residues. Repertoires were generated with immunoSEQ multiplex PCR, while TCRdb's copy carries only in-frame clones and drops some. The data hold around 220,000 clones, with 82% observed a single time. V gene TRBV6-2 or TRBV6-3 combines with J gene TRBJ2-7; TRBD2 might be the D (6 bases). Material for sequencing was peripheral blood. This clonotype originated in an elderly woman with COVID-19, enrolled during active disease. CDR3 residues: CASSPLGGTVSGEQYF. The CDR3 DNA sequence: TGTGCCAGCAGCCCTTTGGGGGGAACGGTTTCTGGTGAGCAGTACTTC.